The 5 T cell receptor beta chains reported below all come from one sample, sequenced in a study of cytomegalovirus exposure and HLA in healthy donors. The repertoire was sequenced with immunoSEQ multiplex PCR; TCRdb's copy has only in-frame clones and lacks some. The sample records 150,000 or so clones, roughly 89% being singletons. Material: PBMCs. The source is a woman under 40 in good health and CMV-seronegative.

The CDR3 loop reads CASSLQDGRPYEQYF. The CDR3 region has the DNA TGTGCCAGCAGCTTACAGGATGGGAGACCCTACGAGCAGTACTTC. V gene TRBV7-9 combines with J gene TRBJ2-7, with D maybe TRBD2 (5 bases). This CDR3 is 15 amino acids long. Per the germline V gene, CDR1 is SEHNR and CDR2 is FQNEAQ (reference sequence). Trimming took 2 bases from V and 2 from J, leaving 13 bases between them.

This sequence joins TRBV10-1 and TRBJ2-7, with D unresolved. The V gene lost 2 bases and the J gene lost 12 bases, with 14 bases spanning the gap. The CDR3 covers 12 residues. Germline V CDR1 and CDR2: WNHNN, SYGVQD (reference sequence). This chain's CDR3 is CASSEVGPPRYF. DNA for the CDR3: TGCGCCAGCAGTGAGGTGGGCCCACCCAGGTACTTC.

This clone came up a few times. The chain joins TRBV5-1 to TRBJ2-7; TRBD1 agrees at 8 bases. There are 14 residues in the CDR3. Trimming at V came to 4 bases and at J to 3 bases, leaving 6 bases not matched to a gene. Germline loops: CDR1 SGHRS, CDR2 YFSETQ. Here the CDR3 reads CASSTRDRLYEQYF. In DNA form, the CDR3 reads TGCGCCAGCAGCACGCGGGACAGGCTCTACGAGCAGTACTTC.

As concerns this clone: Other DNA sequences in this specimen translate into the identical CDR3. The chain links TRBV30 to TRBJ2-7; D may be TRBD1 (5 bases). V gave up 0 bases and J gave up 0 bases, with 6 bases separating them. The CDR3 sequence is 13 residues long. Germline assignment: CDR1 GTSNPN and CDR2 SVGIG (reference sequence). In nucleotides, the CDR3 is TGTGCCTGGAGTGTTGACAGCTCCTACGAGCAGTACTTC. Encoded protein: CAWSVDSSYEQYF. Complete variable domain (other parts from reference TRBV30 and TRBJ2-7): SQTIHQWPATLVQPVGSPLSLECTVEGTSNPNLYWYRQAAGRGLQLLFYSVGIGQISSEVPQNLSASRPQDRQFILSSKKLLLSDSGFYLCAWSVDSSYEQYFGPGTRLTVT.

Turning to this clone: The sample has other DNA sequences that encode this CDR3 too. The gene calls are TRBV5-1 and TRBJ2-7; 10 positions match TRBD1. This CDR3 region has 16 residues. Germline V lookup: CDR1 SGHRS, CDR2 YFSETQ. With V trimmed by 4 bases and J by 1 base, 8 bases remained unmatched. The CDR3, as DNA: TGCGCCAGCAGCCTGGCTCCGGGACAGGGGTCCTACGAGCAGTACTTC. This encodes CASSLAPGQGSYEQYF.